The clone carrying this T cell receptor (beta chain) appeared a few times. As originally analysed: The assay estimated nucleated cells by amplifying reference gene primers. Assay: immunoSEQ multiplex PCR; the TCRdb copy retains only in-frame clones and omits some. The DNA gave D and trimming, while V, J and clone size come from that table. The sample records 250,000 to 300,000 clones, roughly 90% being singletons. The source of the sample is a study of blood T cell repertoires in COVID-19. Study as a whole: COVID-19 samples from acute and convalescent phases originated in the United States, Italy and Spain.

This TCR was sampled from a woman aged 30 to 39 with COVID-19, enrolled during active disease. The material sequenced was peripheral blood.

The CDR3 DNA reads as TGTGCCAGCAGCCAAGGGACAGGGGCTAACTATGGCTACACCTTC. This gives the protein CASSQGTGANYGYTF. The chain combines TRBV3-1 (or the pseudogene TRBV3-2) with TRBJ1-2; 9 bases are shared with TRBD1. J gave up 0 bases and V 1 base, and 0 bases lay outside the gene matches. Germline V gives CDR1 LGHDT, CDR2 YNNKEL (reference sequence). CDR3 length equals 15 residues.